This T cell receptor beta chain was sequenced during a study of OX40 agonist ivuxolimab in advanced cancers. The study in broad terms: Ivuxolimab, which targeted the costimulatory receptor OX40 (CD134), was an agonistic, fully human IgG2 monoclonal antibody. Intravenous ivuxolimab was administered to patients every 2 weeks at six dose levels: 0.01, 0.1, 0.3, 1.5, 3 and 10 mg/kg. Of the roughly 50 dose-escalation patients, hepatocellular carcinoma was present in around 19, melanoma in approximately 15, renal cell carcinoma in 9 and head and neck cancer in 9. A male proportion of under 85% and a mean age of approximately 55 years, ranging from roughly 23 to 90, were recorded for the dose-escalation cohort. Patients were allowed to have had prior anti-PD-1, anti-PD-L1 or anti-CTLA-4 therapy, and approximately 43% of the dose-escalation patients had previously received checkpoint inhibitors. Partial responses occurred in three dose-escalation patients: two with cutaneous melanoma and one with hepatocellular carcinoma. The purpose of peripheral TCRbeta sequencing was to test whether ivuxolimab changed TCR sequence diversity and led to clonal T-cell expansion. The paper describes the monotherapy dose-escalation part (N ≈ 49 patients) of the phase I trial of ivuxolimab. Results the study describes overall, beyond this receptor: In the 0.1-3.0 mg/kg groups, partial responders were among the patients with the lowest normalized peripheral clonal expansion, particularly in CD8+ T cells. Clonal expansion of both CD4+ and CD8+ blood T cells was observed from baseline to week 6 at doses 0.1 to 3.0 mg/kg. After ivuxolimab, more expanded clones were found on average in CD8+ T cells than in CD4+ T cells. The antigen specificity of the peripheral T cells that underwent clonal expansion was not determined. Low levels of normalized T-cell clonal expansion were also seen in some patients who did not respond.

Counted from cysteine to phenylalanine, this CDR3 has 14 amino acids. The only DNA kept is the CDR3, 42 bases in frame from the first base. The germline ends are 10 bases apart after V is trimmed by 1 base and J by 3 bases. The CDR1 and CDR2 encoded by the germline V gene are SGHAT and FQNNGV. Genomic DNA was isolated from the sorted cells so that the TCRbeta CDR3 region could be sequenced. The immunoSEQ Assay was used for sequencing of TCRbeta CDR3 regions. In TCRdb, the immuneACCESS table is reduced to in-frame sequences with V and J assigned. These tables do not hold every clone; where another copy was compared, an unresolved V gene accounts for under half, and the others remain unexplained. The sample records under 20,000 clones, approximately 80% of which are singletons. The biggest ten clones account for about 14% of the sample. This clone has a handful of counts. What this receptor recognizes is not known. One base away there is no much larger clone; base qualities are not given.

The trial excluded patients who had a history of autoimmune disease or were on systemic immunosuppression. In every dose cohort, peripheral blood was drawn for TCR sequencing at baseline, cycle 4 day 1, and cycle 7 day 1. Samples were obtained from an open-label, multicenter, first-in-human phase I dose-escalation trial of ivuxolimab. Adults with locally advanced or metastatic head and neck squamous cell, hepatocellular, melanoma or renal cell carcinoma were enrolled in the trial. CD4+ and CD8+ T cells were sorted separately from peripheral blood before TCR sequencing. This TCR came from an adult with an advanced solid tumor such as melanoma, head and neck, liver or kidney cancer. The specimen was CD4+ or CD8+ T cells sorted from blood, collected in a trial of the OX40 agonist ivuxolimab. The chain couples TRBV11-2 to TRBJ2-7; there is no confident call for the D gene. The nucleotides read TGTGCCAGCAGCTTAGGTACGCTTGGCTACGAGCAGTACTTC. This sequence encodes CASSLGTLGYEQYF.